The clone carrying this T cell receptor (beta chain) has only one observation. The age range of participants was 18 to 89 years, with residence in about two dozen US areas. The recovered donors of Cohort 3 showed two negative PCRs, clearance, or symptom resolution. Trimming took 1 base from V and 2 from J, leaving 12 bases between them. The CDR3 contains 15 residues. The germline V gene encodes CDR1 SGHAT and CDR2 FQNNGV. Method: immunoSEQ multiplex PCR; TCRdb's copy keeps in-frame clones and lacks some. The repertoire holds 150,000 to 200,000 clones, approximately 85% seen once, with 7.5% to 10% in the top ten. This specimen belongs to a study of blood T cell repertoires in COVID-19. The wider study: Samples representing acute and convalescent COVID-19 were sourced from the United States, Italy and Spain. PBMCs, B-cell-depleted T cells, or T cells were the source of the cDNA or gDNA that made up the material.

The receptor was isolated from a woman in her 30s who had recovered from COVID-19. Material: PBMCs or T cells enriched from blood (not recorded which). The chain recombines TRBV11-2 with TRBJ2-7; the D gene is possibly TRBD1 (6 bases). The DNA of the CDR3 is TGTGCCAGCAGCTTAGTAGAACAGGGCCCCTACGAGCAGTACTTC. Its protein is CASSLVEQGPYEQYF.